This TCR beta chain derives from a study of T-cell memory formation after mild COVID-19. Study findings and constraints: Clones which contracted sat mainly in CM and EM if CD4+, and in EMRA if CD8+. Pre-infection memory carried some responding clones, suggesting that cross-reactive memory joined. A balance of CD4 and CD8 characterized clones contracting day 15 to 85, whereas later expanders leaned CD4+.

The V gene end was trimmed by 1 base and the J gene end by 9 bases; junction bases not matched to a gene: 11. The CDR3 spans 16 residues. CDR1 and CDR2 from the germline V gene are GTSNPN and SVGIG (reference sequence). Researchers used 5'RACE with constant-segment primers to make TCR alpha and TCR beta cDNA libraries that carry sample barcodes and UMIs. One entry per CDR3 protein results from TCRdb running MiXCR on the 5' RACE reads. The table lists under 300,000 distinct CDR3 sequences, approximately 9% of them singletons. A single count supports this clonotype. Its antigen is unknown. The V call is TRBV30, the J call TRBJ2-1, with 11 bases identical to TRBD1. The sequence was obtained from a man between 18 and 29 years old who had mild COVID-19 (a few samples of this study predate the infection). Cell type and time point are not known. Sequencing was carried out using PBMCs or a T cell subset sorted from them (not recorded which). Here the CDR3 reads CAWSEPAGQGAGEQFF. The CDR3 nucleotides are TGTGCCTGGAGTGAGCCCGCCGGACAGGGGGCGGGTGAGCAGTTCTTC.